This TCR beta chain was obtained from a study of T cell clonotyping in hematopoietic cell transplantation. The table came from immunoSEQ multiplex PCR; TCRdb's copy has only in-frame clones and leaves some out. The data show some 19,000 clones, with around three quarters seen just once and less than 20% held by the top ten. Time point given: recipient sample about 28 days before transplant, after cytoreduction. V shed 4 bases, J shed 1 base, and the junction held 4 bases outside the gene matches. In germline, CDR1 is SGHTS, CDR2 YDEGEE. This CDR3 region has 14 residues. The source is a man between 60 and 75 years old with acute myeloid leukemia. Some clones in this sample may be carry-over from other donors' samples. The sample was peripheral blood mononuclear cells, taken before stem cell transplant. This sequence joins TRBV5-8 and TRBJ2-5, with 7 bases matching TRBD1. The CDR3 loop is CASSPGQSQETQYF. The DNA for the CDR3 is TGTGCCAGCAGCCCGGGACAGTCCCAAGAGACCCAGTACTTC.